This T cell receptor beta chain was sequenced during a study of shared clonotypes between healthy human individuals. The CDR3 is 15 amino acids. The V gene's germline CDR1 is SGDLS and CDR2 YYNGEE. Trimming cost V 2 bases and J 4 bases; bases outside gene matches: 8. Naive CD8 populations comprised CD45RO-negative cells positively selected for CCR7, excluding terminally differentiated effector memory CD45RA+ cells. The study enrolled healthy HIV-negative adults without recent acute infections or vaccinations as donors. Comments on this clone: Its antigen is currently unknown.

Authors' data handling: ImmunoSEQ junction-only sequences lacked quality scores, so their filtering differed. Assay used: immunoSEQ multiplex PCR; TCRdb lists only in-frame clones, some missing. Clone size and V and J calls were adopted from that table, with D and trimming inferred from the DNA. The sample lists approximately 740,000 clones, roughly 92% occurring once. General study results and limits: The naive CD4 repertoires of a handful of donors were compared, and around 4.9% of clonotypes were shared. The authors expected sequencing depth to affect clonotype sharing among donors.

The chain carries TRBV9 and TRBJ2-7, with 8 bases matching TRBD1. The sequencing input was naive CD8+ T cells sorted from blood. This receptor was taken from a man in his thirties or forties in good health. CDR3 in DNA: TGTGCCAGCAGCGTCGGTTGGACAGGGTTATACGAGCAGTACTTC. It encodes CASSVGWTGLYEQYF.